The 26 T cell receptor beta chains below come from one sample, sequenced in a study of T cells in Graves' hyperthyroidism and ophthalmopathy. RNA transcripts gave rise to amplified TCR beta CDR3 regions. When the TCR CDR3 underwent first-round RT-PCR, the HTBI primer set was used. A single record per CDR3 protein comes from TCRdb applying MiXCR to the multiplex PCR reads. The data hold roughly 350,000 distinct CDR3 sequences, with about an eighth observed a single time. Sequencing was carried out using blood. Receptor source: a woman aged 40 to 50 with Graves' ophthalmopathy.

In its sample, this clonotype was seen many times. CDR3 DNA sequence: TGTGCCAGCAGCCCTTGGGCCGGGGGCCGCGAGCAGTACTTC. The encoded protein is CASSPWAGGREQYF. This chain connects TRBV11-1 to TRBJ2-7, with D possibly being TRBD1 or TRBD2 (6 bases each). CDR3 size: 14 residues. Trimming cost V 5 bases and J 6 bases, with 17 bases left between them. Germline V gene sequence: CDR1 SGHAT, CDR2 FQDESV (reference sequence).

This chain joins TRBV7-6 and TRBJ1-2; the match to TRBD1 covers 8 bases. V shed 5 bases, J shed 13 bases, and the junction held 12 bases outside the gene matches. Per germline, CDR1 SGHVS and CDR2 FNYEAQ. This CDR3 contains 13 residues. CDR3 nucleotide sequence: TGTGCCAGCAGCCCTAGCGGGTTCAGGGGGCTCACCTTC. This translates into CASSPSGFRGLTF.

The chain combines TRBV19 with TRBJ1-3, with D unresolved. Trimming stripped 4 bases from V and 0 bases from J, with 7 bases between. The CDR3 loop spans 14 amino acids. Germline lookup yields CDR1 LNHDA and CDR2 SQIVND (reference sequence). CDR3 loop: CASSTRSSGNTIYF. DNA of the CDR3: TGTGCCAGTAGTACGAGGAGCTCTGGAAACACCATATATTTT.

This clonotype was counted many times. The V call is TRBV6-1, the J call TRBJ1-2; D perhaps matches TRBD1 (5 bases). The CDR3 totals 13 residues. Germline V gene data show CDR1 as MNHNS and CDR2 as SASEGT. V dropped 5 bases and J dropped 3 bases, with 10 bases sitting between them. As DNA, the CDR3 is TGTGCCAGCAGTCGGGACGGCTACTATGGCTACACCTTC. It yields the protein CASSRDGYYGYTF.

This clonotype came up many times. This chain links TRBV20-1 with TRBJ2-1; TRBD2 agrees at 12 bases. The length of the CDR3 is 14 residues. In germline, CDR1 is DFQATT, CDR2 SNEGSKA (reference sequence). V shed 5 bases, J shed 6 bases, and the junction held 5 bases outside the gene matches. CDR3 nucleotide sequence: TGCAGTGCTCGACTAGCGGGAGCCTTCAATGAGCAGTTCTTC. This encodes CSARLAGAFNEQFF.

This clonotype was found many times. The chain recombines TRBV30 with TRBJ2-7; D ambiguous. The CDR3 is 12 residues long. The V and J ends lost 6 bases and 2 bases respectively, with 11 bases between them. Per the germline V gene, CDR1 is GTSNPN and CDR2 is SVGIG (reference sequence). The chain's CDR3 is CACTRQAYEQYF. Here the CDR3 DNA reads TGTGCCTGCACCCGACAAGCCTACGAGCAGTACTTC.

Comments on this clonotype: This may stem from a read error, because a much larger clone lies one nucleotide away. The gene calls are TRBV7-9 and TRBJ1-2, with no clear D. CDR1 SEHNR and CDR2 FQNEAQ come from the germline V gene (reference sequence). Trimming removed 4 bases from V and 0 bases from J, with 12 bases in between. There are 15 residues in the CDR3. The CDR3 loop reads CASSSNSTSNYGYTF. The CDR3 DNA is TGTGCCAGCAGCTCTAACAGTACTTCTAACTATGGCTACACCTTC. Full variable domain (outside the CDR3, taken from reference TRBV7-9 and TRBJ1-2): DTGVSQNPRHKITKRGQNVTFRCDPISEHNRLYWYRQTLGQGPEFLTYFQNEAQLEKSRLLSDRFSAERPKGSFSTLEIQRTEQGDSAMYLCASSSNSTSNYGYTFGSGTRLTVV.

Comment on this clonotype: A much larger clone lies one base from this, so it may be a read error. V is TRBV10-3 and J is TRBJ2-7; no clear D gene. Judging by the DNA end, TRBJ2-1 fits better; the J call may be wrong. Germline V gives CDR1 ENHRY, CDR2 SYGVKD. The CDR3 consists of 12 residues. CDR3 bases: TGTGCCATCAGTGTAGGGAATTACGAGCAGTTCTTC. Amino acid sequence: CAISVGNYEQFF.

The genes are TRBV15 and TRBJ2-1; D perhaps matches TRBD1 (5 bases). V shed 4 bases and J shed 6 bases, with 10 bases lying between them. Germline CDR1 reads LNHNV; CDR2 reads YYDKDF (reference sequence). This CDR3 is 13 amino acids long. CDR3 protein: CATSIFRVNEQFF. DNA for the CDR3: TGTGCCACCAGCATTTTCAGGGTCAATGAGCAGTTCTTC.

This clonotype occurred many times. This chain joins TRBV7-2 and TRBJ2-3; D gene ambiguous. Trimming left V 4 bases short and J 2 bases short, with 4 bases between. The germline V gene has CDR1 SGHTA and CDR2 FQGNSA. This CDR3 has 12 amino acids. CDR3 in DNA: TGTGCCAGCAGCTCCTACACAGATACGCAGTATTTT. Translated: CASSSYTDTQYF.

This clonotype was detected many times. V is TRBV29-1 and J is TRBJ1-1; 8 bases are a match to TRBD1. Germline-derived CDR1 and CDR2 are SQVTM and ANQGSEA. This CDR3 comprises 13 residues. The V and J ends lost 3 bases and 2 bases, in that order; junction bases with no gene match: 2. The CDR3 region has the DNA TGCAGCGTTGATGACAGGGGAAACACTGAAGCTTTCTTT. It is translated as CSVDDRGNTEAFF.

There are many counts of this clonotype. This sequence joins TRBV12-3 or TRBV12-4 and TRBJ1-4; tentative D call: TRBD1 (5 bases). Trimming pared 4 bases from V and 8 bases from J, leaving 17 bases between. The CDR3 contains 15 residues. This CDR3 reads CASSSPQVAPEKLFF. CDR3 sequence (DNA): TGTGCCAGCAGTTCTCCACAGGTTGCCCCAGAAAAACTGTTTTTT.

The rearrangement links TRBV9 to TRBJ2-5, with D possibly TRBD2 on 5 matching bases. The CDR3 is made up of 15 amino acids. Per germline, CDR1 SGDLS and CDR2 YYNGEE. Trimming took 4 bases from V and 4 from J, leaving 17 bases between them. In DNA form, the CDR3 reads TGTGCCAGCAGCTATTCCGGGGAAGCGCGAGAGACCCAGTACTTC. It translates to CASSYSGEARETQYF. The full variable domain, its missing parts supplied by reference TRBV9 and TRBJ2-5, is DSGVTQTPKHLITATGQRVTLRCSPRSGDLSVYWYQQSLDQGLQFLIQYYNGEERAKGNILERFSAQQFPDLHSELNLSSLELGDSALYFCASSYSGEARETQYFGPGTRLLVL.

The sample holds many counts of this clonotype. The chain carries TRBV6-6 and TRBJ1-3; D is perhaps TRBD1 (5 bases). This CDR3 contains 16 residues. Looked up from germline, CDR1 is MNHNY and CDR2 is SVGAGI (reference sequence). The V gene lost 2 bases and the J gene lost 0 bases, with 11 bases spanning the gap. CDR3 residues: CASSYTGADSGNTIYF. In DNA form, the CDR3 reads TGTGCCAGCAGTTACACCGGGGCGGACTCTGGAAACACCATATATTTT.

The chain carries TRBV10-3 and TRBJ1-6; 11 bases are a match to TRBD1. Germline V gene lookup returns CDR1 ENHRY and CDR2 SYGVKD. CDR3 length: 17 residues. The ends lost 2 bases at V and 3 bases at J; junction bases unmatched: 3. The CDR3, as DNA: TGTGCCATCAGTGAGGGGGACAGGGGGAGCTATAATTCACCCCTCCACTTT. Amino acids: CAISEGDRGSYNSPLHF.

This clonotype was seen a handful of times. This chain joins TRBV20-1 and TRBJ1-2, with D unclear. Between the trimmed V and J ends, which lost 3 bases and 5 bases, there was a span of 13 bases. The V gene's germline CDR1 is DFQATT and CDR2 SNEGSKA (reference sequence). This CDR3 comprises 13 residues. The CDR3 DNA reads as TGCAGTGCTAGGTCCAGCGGCGGGTATGGCTACACCTTC. Protein sequence: CSARSSGGYGYTF.

The J gene is TRBJ1-1, the V gene TRBV18; a possible D gene is TRBD1 (6 bases). Germline lookup yields CDR1 KGHSH and CDR2 LQKENI. The CDR3 sequence is 14 residues long. Trimming shortened V by 2 bases and J by 5 bases, and 12 bases separated the two germline ends. The CDR3 bases are TGTGCCAGCTCACCAGTAGTACAGGGAACTGAAGCTTTCTTT. Protein sequence: CASSPVVQGTEAFF.

The V and J genes are TRBV3-1 and TRBJ2-7; D not resolved. The CDR3 covers 14 residues. The ends were cut back, 1 base at V and 2 bases at J, with 9 bases in the middle. Germline V gene data show CDR1 as LGHDT and CDR2 as YNNKEL (reference sequence). This CDR3 reads CASSQGRLAYEQYF. CDR3 in DNA: TGTGCCAGCAGCCAAGGAAGATTAGCCTACGAGCAGTACTTC.

This chain links TRBV2 with TRBJ2-3; no clear D gene. V lost 4 bases and J 1 base, leaving 6 bases between the germline ends. This CDR3 spans 13 amino acids. Germline loops: CDR1 SNHLY, CDR2 FYNNEI. The CDR3: CASSAARTDTQYF. DNA of the CDR3: TGTGCCAGCAGTGCGGCCCGCACAGATACGCAGTATTTT.

The rearrangement uses TRBV5-4 and TRBJ2-1, with D possibly called TRBD1 or TRBD2 (5 bases each). CDR1 SGHNT and CDR2 YYREEE come from the germline V gene (reference sequence). The CDR3 loop spans 15 amino acids. Deletions cut 2 bases from V and 8 bases from J, with 17 bases between. Here the CDR3 DNA reads TGTGCCAGCAGCTTTGGGGGACGGGATTTACATGAGCAGTTCTTC. It translates to CASSFGGRDLHEQFF. Using reference TRBV5-4 and TRBJ2-1 for the parts outside the CDR3, the full variable domain is ETGVTQSPTHLIKTRGQQVTLRCSSQSGHNTVSWYQQALGQGPQFIFQYYREEENGRGNFPPRFSGLQFPNYSSELNVNALELDDSALYLCASSFGGRDLHEQFFGPGTRLTVL.

The sample holds many counts of this clonotype. This sequence joins TRBV7-9 and TRBJ2-7; 14 bases agree with TRBD2. The germline CDR1 and CDR2 sequences are SEHNR and FQNEAQ (reference sequence). This CDR3 has 18 residues. V was pared by 3 bases and J by 4 bases, with 11 bases of the junction left unmatched. This CDR3 is CASSLGLAGVESRYEQYF. The CDR3, as DNA: TGTGCCAGCAGCTTGGGACTAGCGGGAGTGGAGTCTAGGTACGAGCAGTACTTC.

This clonotype was counted many times. This chain uses TRBV5-1 with TRBJ2-7, with no clear D. CDR1 and CDR2 from the germline V gene are SGHRS and YFSETQ. CDR3 length: 12 amino acids. Between the trimmed V and J ends, which lost 0 bases and 5 bases, there was a span of 6 bases. For the CDR3, the DNA is TGCGCCAGCAGCTTGGACTTGCACGAGCAGTACTTC. This encodes CASSLDLHEQYF.

The chain carries TRBV5-1 and TRBJ1-4; no clear D gene. V gave up 0 bases and J gave up 6 bases, with 12 bases separating them. From germline, CDR1 is SGHRS and CDR2 YFSETQ. This CDR3 has 15 amino acids. The CDR3 is CASSLGPSNDEKLFF. In DNA form, the CDR3 reads TGCGCCAGCAGCTTGGGCCCGAGCAATGATGAAAAACTGTTTTTT.

This clonotype showed up many times. The chain employs TRBV10-3 and TRBJ1-2; 11 bases match TRBD1. Trimming took 4 bases from V and 4 from J; bases not matched to a gene: 5. The CDR3 totals 15 residues. The germline V gene has CDR1 ENHRY and CDR2 SYGVKD. CDR3 in amino acids: CAISGGTGGSYGYTF. The CDR3 DNA follows: TGTGCCATCAGTGGAGGGACAGGGGGATCCTATGGCTACACCTTC.

This clonotype was recorded at least ten times. The chain couples TRBV7-2 to TRBJ1-1; D ambiguous. The CDR3 contains 14 residues. Germline V gives CDR1 SGHTA, CDR2 FQGNSA. Trimming removed 5 bases from V and 1 base from J, with 11 bases in between. This chain's CDR3 is CASSPVGGNTEAFF. CDR3 DNA: TGTGCCAGCAGCCCAGTGGGCGGGAACACTGAAGCTTTCTTT.

This clonotype was observed a few times. A read error may explain this, as a much larger clone is one base away. The rearrangement joins TRBV7-6 to TRBJ2-3; D perhaps matches TRBD2 (6 bases). This CDR3 has 18 amino acids. Germline lookup yields CDR1 SGHVS and CDR2 FNYEAQ. Trimming removed 2 bases at V and 2 bases at J, with 20 bases between. The CDR3: CASSLKGDGGLDTDTQYF. The CDR3 nucleotides are TGTGCCAGCAGCTTAAAAGGCGACGGAGGGTTGGACACAGATACGCAGTATTTT.